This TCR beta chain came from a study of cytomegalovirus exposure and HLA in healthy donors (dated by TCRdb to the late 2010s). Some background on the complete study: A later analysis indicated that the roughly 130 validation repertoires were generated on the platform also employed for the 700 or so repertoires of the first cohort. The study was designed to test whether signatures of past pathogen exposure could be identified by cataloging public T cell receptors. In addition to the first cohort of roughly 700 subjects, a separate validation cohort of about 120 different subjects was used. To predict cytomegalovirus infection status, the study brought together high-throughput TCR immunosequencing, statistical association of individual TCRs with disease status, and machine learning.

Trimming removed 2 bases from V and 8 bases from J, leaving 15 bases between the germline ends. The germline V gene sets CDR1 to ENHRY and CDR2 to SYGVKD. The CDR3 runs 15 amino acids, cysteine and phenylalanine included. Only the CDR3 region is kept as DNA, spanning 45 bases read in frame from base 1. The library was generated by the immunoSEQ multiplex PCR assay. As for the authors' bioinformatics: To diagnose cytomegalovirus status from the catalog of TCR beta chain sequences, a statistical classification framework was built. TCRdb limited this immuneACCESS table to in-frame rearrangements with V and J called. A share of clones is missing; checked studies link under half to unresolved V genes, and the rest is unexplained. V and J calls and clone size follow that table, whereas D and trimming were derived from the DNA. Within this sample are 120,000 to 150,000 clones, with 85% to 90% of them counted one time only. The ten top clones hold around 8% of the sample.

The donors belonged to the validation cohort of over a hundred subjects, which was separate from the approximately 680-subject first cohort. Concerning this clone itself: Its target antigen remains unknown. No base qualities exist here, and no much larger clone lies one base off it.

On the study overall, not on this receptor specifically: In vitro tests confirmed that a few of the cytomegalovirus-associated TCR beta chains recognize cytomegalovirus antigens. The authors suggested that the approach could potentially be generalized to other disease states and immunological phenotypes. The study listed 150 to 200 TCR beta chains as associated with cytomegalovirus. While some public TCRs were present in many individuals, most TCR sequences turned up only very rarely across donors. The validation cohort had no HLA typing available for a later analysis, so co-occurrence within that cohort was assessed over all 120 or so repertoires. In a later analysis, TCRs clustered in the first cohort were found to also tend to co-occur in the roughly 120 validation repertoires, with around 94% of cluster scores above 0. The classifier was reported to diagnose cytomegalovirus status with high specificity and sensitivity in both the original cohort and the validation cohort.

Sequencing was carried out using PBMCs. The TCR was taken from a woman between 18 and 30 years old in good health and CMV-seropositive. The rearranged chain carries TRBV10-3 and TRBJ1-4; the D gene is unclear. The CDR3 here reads CAISEHAGGGEKLFF. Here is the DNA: TGTGCCATCAGTGAGCACGCGGGAGGAGGCGAAAAACTGTTTTTT.